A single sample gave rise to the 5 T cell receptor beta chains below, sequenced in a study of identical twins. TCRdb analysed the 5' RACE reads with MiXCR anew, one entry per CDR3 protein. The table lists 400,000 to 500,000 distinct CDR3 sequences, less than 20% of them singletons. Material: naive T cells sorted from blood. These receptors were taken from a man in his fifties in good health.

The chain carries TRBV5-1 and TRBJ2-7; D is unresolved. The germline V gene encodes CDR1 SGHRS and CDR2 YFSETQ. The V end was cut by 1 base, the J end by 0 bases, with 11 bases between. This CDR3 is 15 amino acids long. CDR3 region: CASSLLGDNSYEQYF. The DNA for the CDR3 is TGCGCCAGCAGCTTGTTAGGTGACAACTCCTACGAGCAGTACTTC.

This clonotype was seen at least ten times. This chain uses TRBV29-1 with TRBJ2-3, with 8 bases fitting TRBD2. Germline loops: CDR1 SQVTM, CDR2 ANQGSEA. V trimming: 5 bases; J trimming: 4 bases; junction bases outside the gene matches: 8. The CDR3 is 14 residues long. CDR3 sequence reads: CSVRTSKSADTQYF. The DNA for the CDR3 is TGCAGCGTTCGGACTAGCAAGAGTGCAGATACGCAGTATTTT.

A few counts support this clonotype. The CDR3 spells CASSYSGRLAYEQYF. As DNA, the CDR3 is TGTGCCAGCAGTTACTCAGGGCGCTTAGCCTACGAGCAGTACTTC. V gene TRBV6-5 combines with J gene TRBJ2-7; no definite D call. The CDR3 loop spans 15 amino acids. Germline V CDR1 and CDR2: MNHEY, SVGAGI. V lost 0 bases and J 2 bases, leaving 11 bases between the germline ends.

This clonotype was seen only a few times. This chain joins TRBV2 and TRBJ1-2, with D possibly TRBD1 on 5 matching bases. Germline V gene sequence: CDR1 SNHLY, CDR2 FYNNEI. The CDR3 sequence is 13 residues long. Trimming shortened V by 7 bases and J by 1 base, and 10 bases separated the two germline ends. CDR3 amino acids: CASIDSLNYGYTF. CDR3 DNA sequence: TGTGCCAGCATAGACAGCCTTAACTATGGCTACACCTTC.

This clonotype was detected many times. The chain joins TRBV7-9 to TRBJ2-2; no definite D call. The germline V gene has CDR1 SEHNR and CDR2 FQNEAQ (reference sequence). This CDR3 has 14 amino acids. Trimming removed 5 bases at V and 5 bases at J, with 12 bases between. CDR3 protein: CASSPAVFTGELFF. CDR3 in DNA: TGTGCCAGCAGCCCCGCGGTATTTACCGGGGAGCTGTTTTTT.